This TCR beta chain was obtained from a study of memory CD4+ T cells and cytomegalovirus serostatus. This CDR3 comprises 12 residues. Germline V gene lookup returns CDR1 SGHTA and CDR2 FQGTGA. Trimming cost V 5 bases and J 9 bases, with 11 bases left between them. The protocol was immunoSEQ multiplex PCR, while the TCRdb copy is restricted to in-frame clones and leaves out a portion. The sample consists of 45,000 to 70,000 clones, roughly 84% of them appearing once. Single viable CD3+CD4+CD8-CD45RO+ cells were sorted as the memory CD4+ T cells. Input material: memory CD4+ T cells from blood. J is TRBJ2-1 and V is TRBV7-3, with D unresolved. The sequence derives from an adult in good health and CMV-seronegative. Some clones in this sample may be carry-over from other donors' samples. The DNA of the CDR3 is TGTGCCAGCAGCGGTCCTACCGGTGAGCAGTTCTTC. It codes for CASSGPTGEQFF.